This entry features one T cell receptor beta chain sequence. As yet, its antigen is unknown. The data were obtained in a study of cytomegalovirus exposure and HLA in healthy donors. The study's findings and limits: In vitro confirmation showed three CMV-associated chains to be CMV antigen specific. TRBV6-2, TRBV6-3 and some other V segments were unresolvable in 87-base-pair reads. There were around 160 TCR beta chains listed as cytomegalovirus-associated.

V was clipped by 5 bases and J by 11 bases; unmatched bases: 14. Germline lookup yields CDR1 LNHNV and CDR2 YYDKDF (reference sequence). The CDR3 length is 15 residues. Use of 60 Vbeta and 13 Jbeta primers characterized the PCR. The data were produced by immunoSEQ multiplex PCR, yet TCRdb's version contains in-frame clones alone and is incomplete. In the table there are more than 80,000 clones, 75% of which are singletons. The chain has TRBV15 and TRBJ1-5; 8 bases agree with TRBD1. This clonotype was sampled from a man in his forties or fifties in good health and CMV-seronegative. Sequenced input: PBMCs. Written as DNA, the CDR3 is TGTGCCACCAGCGCGGAGGACAGGGCAATTTTAGCCCAGCATTTT. Translated, it gives CATSAEDRAILAQHF.